This T cell receptor (beta chain) was sequenced during a study of T-cell reconstitution after alpha-beta-depleted transplantation in children (dated by TCRdb to about 2016). For context, the study as a whole: T-cell immune reconstitution after TCRalphabeta/CD19-depleted allogeneic hematopoietic cell transplantation in children was quantitatively tracked in the study by means of TCR repertoire profiling.

Libraries were prepared through PCR. Sequencing took place on an Illumina HiSeq 2500. TCR libraries were prepared with molecular barcoding, using unique molecular identifiers to normalize TCRbeta repertoire quantification. TCRdb itself trimmed the public reads at Q25 with fastp, ran MiXCR and retained productive beta chains. Here each entry gathers all rows of one CDR3 protein and keeps the most common genes and DNA. Here the sample has some 190,000 distinct CDR3 sequences; around 10% occur a single time. The top ten clonotypes cover around 14% of the sample. The treatment or condition label for this specimen denotes: allogeneic hematopoietic cell transplantation with graft depleted of TCRalphabeta T cells and CD19 B cells. The children who served as transplant recipients had been given grafts of TCRalphabeta/CD19-depleted allogeneic hematopoietic cells. What the research found in general, with its limitations: Over the following months the frequencies of hyperexpanded clones went down, and after one year T-cell counts and TCRbeta diversity were mostly credited to newly produced T cells. The high TCRbeta diversity at day 60 in some patients was ascribed to recipient T cells and intrathymic progenitors that had survived conditioning. The apparently early alphabetaT-cell count recovery about two months after transplant was reportedly dependent on only several hundred rapidly expanded clones derived from non-depleted graft cells.

This clonotype has ten or more counts. Its target antigen remains unknown. No base qualities exist here, and no much larger clone lies one base off it. Taken from cysteine to phenylalanine, the CDR3 has 14 residues. Kept here is only the CDR3 DNA, which spans 42 bases and is read in frame from base 1. V is trimmed back by 6 bases and J by 1 base, and the junction contains 5 bases that no gene match accounts for. The sequenced sample was PBMCs, obtained before TCRalphabeta/CD19-depleted stem cell transplant. The rearranged segments are TRBV12-3 or TRBV12-4 and TRBJ1-1, with 7 middle bases fitting TRBD1. This TCR was sampled from a boy between 2 and 10 years old with acute myeloid leukemia, due to receive a stem cell transplant. The CDR3 reads CASSPRTGNTEAFF. The nucleotide sequence is given as TGTGCCAGCAGCCCTAGGACAGGGAACACTGAAGCTTTCTTT.